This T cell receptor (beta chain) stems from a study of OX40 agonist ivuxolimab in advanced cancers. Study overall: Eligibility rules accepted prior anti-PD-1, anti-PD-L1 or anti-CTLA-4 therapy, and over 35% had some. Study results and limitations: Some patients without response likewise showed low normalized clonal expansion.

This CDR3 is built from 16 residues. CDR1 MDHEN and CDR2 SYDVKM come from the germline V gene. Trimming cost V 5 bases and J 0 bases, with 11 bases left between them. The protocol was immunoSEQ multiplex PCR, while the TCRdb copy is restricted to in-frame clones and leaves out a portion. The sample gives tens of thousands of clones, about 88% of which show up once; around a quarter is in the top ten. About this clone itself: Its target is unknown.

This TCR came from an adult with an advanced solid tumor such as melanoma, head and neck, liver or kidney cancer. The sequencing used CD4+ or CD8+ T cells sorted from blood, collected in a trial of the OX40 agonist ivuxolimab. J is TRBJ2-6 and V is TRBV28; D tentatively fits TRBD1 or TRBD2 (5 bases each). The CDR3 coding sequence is TGTGCCAGCAGTCCACGTGGGACCTCTGGGGCCAACGTCCTGACTTTC. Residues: CASSPRGTSGANVLTF.